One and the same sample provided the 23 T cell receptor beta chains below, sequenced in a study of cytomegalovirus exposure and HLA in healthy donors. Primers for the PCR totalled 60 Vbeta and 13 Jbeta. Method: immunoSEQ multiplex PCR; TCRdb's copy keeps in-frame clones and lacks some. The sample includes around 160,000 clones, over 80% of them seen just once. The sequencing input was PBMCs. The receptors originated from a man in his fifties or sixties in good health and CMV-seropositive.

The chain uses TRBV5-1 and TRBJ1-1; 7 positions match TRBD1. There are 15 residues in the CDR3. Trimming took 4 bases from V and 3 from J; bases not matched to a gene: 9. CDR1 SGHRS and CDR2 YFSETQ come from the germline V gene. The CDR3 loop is CASSSDTTGHTEAFF. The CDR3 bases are TGCGCCAGCAGCAGCGATACGACAGGGCACACTGAAGCTTTCTTT.

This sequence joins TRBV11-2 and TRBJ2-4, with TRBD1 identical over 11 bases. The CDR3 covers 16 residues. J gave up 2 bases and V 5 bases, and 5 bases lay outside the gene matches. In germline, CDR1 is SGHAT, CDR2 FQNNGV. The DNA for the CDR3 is TGTGCCAGCAGCATCCGGGACAGGGGGACCAAAAACATTCAGTACTTC. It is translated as CASSIRDRGTKNIQYF.

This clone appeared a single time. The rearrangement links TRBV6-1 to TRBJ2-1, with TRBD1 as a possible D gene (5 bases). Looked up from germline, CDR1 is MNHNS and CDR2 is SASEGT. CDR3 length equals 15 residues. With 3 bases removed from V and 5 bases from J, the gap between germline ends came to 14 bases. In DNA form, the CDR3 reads TGTGCCAGCAGTGACCAGTCTAGGACAAACAATGAGCAGTTCTTC. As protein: CASSDQSRTNNEQFF.

CDR3 sequence reads: CSVALDRGRNQPQHF. The CDR3 DNA sequence: TGCAGCGTAGCCCTTGACAGGGGTCGGAATCAGCCCCAGCATTTT. V usage is TRBV29-1 and J usage is TRBJ1-5, with 8 bases that match TRBD1. The CDR3 extends over 15 amino acids. V lost 6 bases and J lost 4; bases outside the gene matches: 11. Germline V gene data show CDR1 as SQVTM and CDR2 as ANQGSEA. The full variable domain, in which reference TRBV29-1 and TRBJ1-5 provide the parts outside the CDR3, is SAVISQKPSRDICQRGTSLTIQCQVDSQVTMMFWYRQQPGQSLTLIATANQGSEATYESGFVIDKFPISRPNLTFSTLTVSNMSPEDSSIYLCSVALDRGRNQPQHFGDGTRLSIL.

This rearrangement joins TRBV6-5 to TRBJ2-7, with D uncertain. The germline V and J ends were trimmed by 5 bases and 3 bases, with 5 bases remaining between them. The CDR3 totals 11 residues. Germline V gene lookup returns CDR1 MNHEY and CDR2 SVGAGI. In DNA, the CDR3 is TGTGCCAGCAGTACCGGCTACGAGCAGTACTTC. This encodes CASSTGYEQYF.

The CDR3 region is CASNLDGAGSSYEQYF. CDR3 DNA sequence: TGTGCCAGCAATCTAGACGGTGCGGGGAGCTCCTACGAGCAGTACTTC. This sequence joins TRBV28 and TRBJ2-7; a possible D gene is TRBD2 (6 bases). This CDR3 has 16 amino acids. The ends were cut back, 7 bases at V and 0 bases at J, with 19 bases in the middle. Germline values: CDR1 MDHEN, CDR2 SYDVKM.

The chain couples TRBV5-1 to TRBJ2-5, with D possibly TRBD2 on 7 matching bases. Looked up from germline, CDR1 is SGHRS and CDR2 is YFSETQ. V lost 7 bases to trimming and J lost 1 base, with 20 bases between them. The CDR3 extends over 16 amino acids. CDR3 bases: TGCGCCAGCTTCCGGGGGGCAGCGGTTAGCCAAGAGACCCAGTACTTC. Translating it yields CASFRGAAVSQETQYF.

The CDR3 sequence is CASSYFRTGGVLEAFF. The CDR3, as DNA: TGTGCCAGCAGTTACTTTAGAACAGGGGGGGTGTTAGAAGCTTTCTTT. The V call is TRBV6-5, the J call TRBJ1-1; 8 nucleotides match TRBD1. Germline V CDR1 and CDR2: MNHEY, SVGAGI. V was pared by 1 base and J by 8 bases, with 12 bases of the junction left unmatched. The CDR3 spans 16 residues.

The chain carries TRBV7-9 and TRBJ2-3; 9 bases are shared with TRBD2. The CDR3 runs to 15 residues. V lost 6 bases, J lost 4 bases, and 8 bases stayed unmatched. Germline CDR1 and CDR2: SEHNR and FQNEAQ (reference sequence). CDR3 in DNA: TGTGCCAGCAGTCGGCTAGCGGGATCACCAGATACGCAGTATTTT. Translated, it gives CASSRLAGSPDTQYF.

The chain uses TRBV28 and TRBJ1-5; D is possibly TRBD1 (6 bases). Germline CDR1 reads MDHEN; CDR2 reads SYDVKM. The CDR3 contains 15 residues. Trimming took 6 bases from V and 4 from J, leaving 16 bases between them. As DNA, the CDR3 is TGTGCCAGCAGACCCTGGACAGCCGAAAATCAGCCCCAGCATTTT. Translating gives CASRPWTAENQPQHF.

The CDR3 DNA is TGTGCTAGTGGTTTGGGAGCGGGGGGGCTGGAGACCCAGTACTTC. As protein: CASGLGAGGLETQYF. The gene calls are TRBV12-5 and TRBJ2-5; 10 positions match TRBD2. Germline CDR1 and CDR2: LGHNT and FRNRAP. Losses at the gene ends were 1 base for V and 5 bases for J; bases not matched to a gene: 4. The CDR3 has 15 residues.

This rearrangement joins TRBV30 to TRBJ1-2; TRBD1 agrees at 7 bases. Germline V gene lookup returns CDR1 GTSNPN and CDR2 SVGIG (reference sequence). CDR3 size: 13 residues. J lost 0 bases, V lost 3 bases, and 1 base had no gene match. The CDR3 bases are TGTGCCTGGAGGGGACAGTCTAACTATGGCTACACCTTC. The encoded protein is CAWRGQSNYGYTF. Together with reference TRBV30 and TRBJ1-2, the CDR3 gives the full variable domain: SQTIHQWPATLVQPVGSPLSLECTVEGTSNPNLYWYRQAAGRGLQLLFYSVGIGQISSEVPQNLSASRPQDRQFILSSKKLLLSDSGFYLCAWRGQSNYGYTFGSGTRLTVV.

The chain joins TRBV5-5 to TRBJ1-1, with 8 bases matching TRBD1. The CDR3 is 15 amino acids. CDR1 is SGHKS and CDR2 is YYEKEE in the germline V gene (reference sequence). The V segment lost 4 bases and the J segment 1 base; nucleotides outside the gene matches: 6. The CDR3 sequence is CASSPWTGPNTEAFF. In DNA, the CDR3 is TGTGCCAGCAGCCCCTGGACAGGGCCGAACACTGAAGCTTTCTTT.

The CDR3 DNA sequence: TGCAGCGTTGGAGGGATCAGGAACACTGAAGCTTTCTTT. It translates to CSVGGIRNTEAFF. The chain uses TRBV29-1 and TRBJ1-1; D is ambiguous. This CDR3 is built from 13 residues. In germline, CDR1 is SQVTM, CDR2 ANQGSEA. V was clipped by 4 bases and J by 1 base, with 10 bases between them.

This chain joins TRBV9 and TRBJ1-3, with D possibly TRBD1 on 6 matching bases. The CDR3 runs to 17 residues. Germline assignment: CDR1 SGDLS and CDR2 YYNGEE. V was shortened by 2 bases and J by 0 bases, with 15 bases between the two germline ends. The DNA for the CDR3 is TGTGCCAGCAGCGTCCTGGACAGACCTAGCTCTGGAAACACCATATATTTT. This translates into CASSVLDRPSSGNTIYF.

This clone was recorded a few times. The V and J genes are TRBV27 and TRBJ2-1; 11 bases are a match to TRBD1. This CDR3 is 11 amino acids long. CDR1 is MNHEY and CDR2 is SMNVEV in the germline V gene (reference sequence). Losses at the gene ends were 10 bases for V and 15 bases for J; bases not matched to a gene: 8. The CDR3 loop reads CATEDRGRRFF. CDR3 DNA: TGTGCCACCGAGGACAGGGGGCGACGGTTCTTC.

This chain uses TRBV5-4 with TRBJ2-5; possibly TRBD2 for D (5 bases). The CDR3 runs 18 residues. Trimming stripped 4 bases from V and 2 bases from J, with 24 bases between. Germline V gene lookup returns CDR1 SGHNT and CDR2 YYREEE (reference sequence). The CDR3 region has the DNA TGTGCCAGCAGCCAAACGAGACGGAGGATAATGGAACAAGAGACCCAGTACTTC. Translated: CASSQTRRRIMEQETQYF.

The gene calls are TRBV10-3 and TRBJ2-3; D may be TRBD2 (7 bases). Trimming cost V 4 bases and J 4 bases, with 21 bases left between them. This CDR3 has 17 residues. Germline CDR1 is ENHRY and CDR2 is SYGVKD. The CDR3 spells CAISAEGGPVGADTQYF. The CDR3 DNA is TGTGCCATCAGTGCGGAGGGGGGGCCGGTCGGAGCAGATACGCAGTATTTT.

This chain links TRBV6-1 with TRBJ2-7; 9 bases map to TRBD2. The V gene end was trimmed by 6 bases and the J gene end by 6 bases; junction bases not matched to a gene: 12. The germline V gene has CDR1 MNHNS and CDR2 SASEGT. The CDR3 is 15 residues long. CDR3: CASSVGAGGPSEQYF. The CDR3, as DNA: TGTGCCAGCAGCGTTGGGGCGGGGGGGCCGAGCGAGCAGTACTTC.

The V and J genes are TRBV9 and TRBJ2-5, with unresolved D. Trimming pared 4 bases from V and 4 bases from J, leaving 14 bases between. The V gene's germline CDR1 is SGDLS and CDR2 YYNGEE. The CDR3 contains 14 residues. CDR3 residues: CASSSRLRSETQYF. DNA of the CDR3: TGTGCCAGCAGCTCCAGACTGAGGTCAGAGACCCAGTACTTC.

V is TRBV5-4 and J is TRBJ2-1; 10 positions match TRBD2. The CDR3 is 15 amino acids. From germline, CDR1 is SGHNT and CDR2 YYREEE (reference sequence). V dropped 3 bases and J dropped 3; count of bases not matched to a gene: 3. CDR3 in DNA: TGTGCCAGCAGCTACGGGACTAGCGACTACAATGAGCAGTTCTTC. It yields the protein CASSYGTSDYNEQFF.

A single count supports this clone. CDR3 region: CASSLETGSIGVQPQHF. For the CDR3, the DNA is TGTGCCAGCAGCTTGGAGACAGGGTCTATAGGTGTTCAGCCCCAGCATTTT. The genes are TRBV5-6 and TRBJ1-5; 7 bases are shared with TRBD1. Germline V gene sequence: CDR1 SGHDT, CDR2 YYEEEE. Unmatched junction bases numbered 12, after V lost 0 bases and J lost 6 bases. The CDR3 totals 17 residues.

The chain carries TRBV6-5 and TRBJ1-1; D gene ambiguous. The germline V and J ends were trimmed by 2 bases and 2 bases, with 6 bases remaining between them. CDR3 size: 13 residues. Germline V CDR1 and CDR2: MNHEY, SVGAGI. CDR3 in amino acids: CASSYSSNTEAFF. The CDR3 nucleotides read TGTGCCAGCAGTTACAGTAGCAACACTGAAGCTTTCTTT.